These 27 T cell receptor beta chains were sequenced from one sample in a study of T cells in Graves' hyperthyroidism and ophthalmopathy. It was RNA transcripts that yielded the amplified TCR beta CDR3 regions. HTBI primers were employed in a first-round RT-PCR of the TCR CDR3. Using its own MiXCR run on the multiplex PCR reads, TCRdb lists one record per CDR3 protein. The table includes some 550,000 distinct CDR3 sequences, 15% to 20% detected once. The sample taken for sequencing was blood. Receptors were obtained from a woman aged 40 to 49 with Graves' ophthalmopathy.

This clonotype was observed at least ten times. The chain links TRBV28 to TRBJ2-1, with D possibly matching TRBD2 (5 bases). V lost 7 bases and J 4 bases, leaving 11 bases between the germline ends. CDR1 and CDR2 from the germline V gene are MDHEN and SYDVKM. This CDR3 is 13 amino acids long. CDR3 nucleotide sequence: TGTGCCAGCACGCCCGGGAAGTACAATGAGCAGTTCTTC. The encoded protein is CASTPGKYNEQFF.

This clonotype occurred many times. The chain links TRBV28 to TRBJ1-2; 11 positions match TRBD1. This CDR3 is 15 amino acids long. The junction had 7 bases not matched to a gene; V was cut back by 3 bases and J by 7 bases. CDR1 is MDHEN, CDR2 SYDVKM, per germline. This chain's CDR3 is CASSLAGQGGSGYTF. DNA of the CDR3: TGTGCCAGCAGTTTGGCGGGACAGGGGGGGAGTGGCTACACCTTC.

CDR3 sequence reads: CASSQETSGSVYNEQFF. The DNA of the CDR3 is TGTGCCAGCAGCCAAGAAACTAGCGGGAGTGTCTACAATGAGCAGTTCTTC. The J gene is TRBJ2-1, the V gene TRBV3-1; 11 nucleotides align to TRBD2. The CDR3 is 17 amino acids. CDR1 is LGHDT and CDR2 is YNNKEL in the germline V gene (reference sequence). V lost 0 bases and J lost 3; bases outside the gene matches: 4.

In this sample, this clonotype turned up many times. The chain combines TRBV7-2 with TRBJ2-3, with a tentative D call TRBD2 (5 bases). CDR3 length: 14 residues. Per germline, CDR1 SGHTA and CDR2 FQGNSA. V shed 5 bases and J shed 5 bases, with 14 bases lying between them. CDR3 protein: CASSLDWVGDTQYF. In DNA, the CDR3 is TGTGCCAGCAGCCTGGACTGGGTAGGAGATACGCAGTATTTT.

This clonotype was counted many times. The J gene is TRBJ2-1, the V gene TRBV5-1; tentative D call: TRBD2 (7 bases). Germline loops: CDR1 SGHRS, CDR2 YFSETQ. The CDR3 has 15 amino acids. V lost 4 bases and J 3 bases, leaving 14 bases between the germline ends. The CDR3: CASSVGGTNYNEQFF. CDR3 sequence (DNA): TGCGCCAGCAGCGTCGGGGGGACAAACTACAATGAGCAGTTCTTC.

At least ten counts were recorded for this clonotype. V gene TRBV20-1 combines with J gene TRBJ2-1, with D possibly TRBD1 on 5 matching bases. CDR3 size: 12 residues. Trimming stripped 3 bases from V and 10 bases from J, with 13 bases between. Germline assignment: CDR1 DFQATT and CDR2 SNEGSKA (reference sequence). The DNA for the CDR3 is TGCAGTGCTAGGATCAGGGAAACGGAGCAGTTCTTC. The encoded protein is CSARIRETEQFF.

The chain's CDR3 is CASTRNRQGQGADEQYF. As DNA, the CDR3 is TGTGCCAGCACTAGAAACCGGCAAGGACAGGGGGCAGACGAGCAGTACTTC. The V gene is TRBV2, the J gene TRBJ2-7; 11 positions match TRBD1. The CDR3 extends over 17 amino acids. Germline V gene lookup returns CDR1 SNHLY and CDR2 FYNNEI. Unmatched junction bases numbered 16, after V lost 7 bases and J lost 5 bases. The complete variable domain, with remaining parts taken from reference TRBV2 and TRBJ2-7, reads EPEVTQTPSHQVTQMGQEVILRCVPISNHLYFYWYRQILGQKVEFLVSFYNNEISEKSEIFDDQFSVERPDGSNFTLKIRSTKLEDSAMYFCASTRNRQGQGADEQYFGPGTRLTVT.

The chain recombines TRBV20-1 with TRBJ2-2; a weak D match, TRBD2 (6 bases). This CDR3 is 14 amino acids long. From germline, CDR1 is DFQATT and CDR2 SNEGSKA (reference sequence). The germline V and J ends were trimmed by 5 bases and 3 bases, with 13 bases remaining between them. The CDR3 DNA reads as TGCAGTGCTCTAGGACTAACAGACACCGGGGAGCTGTTTTTT. The encoded protein is CSALGLTDTGELFF.

This clonotype was seen at least ten times. The genes are TRBV12-3 or TRBV12-4 and TRBJ2-2; D is unresolved. Trimming took 8 bases from V and 1 from J, leaving 14 bases between them. The CDR3 runs 15 residues. CDR3 in amino acids: CASSNRLQNTGELFF. The CDR3 coding sequence is TGTGCCAGCTCAAATCGGCTACAGAACACCGGGGAGCTGTTTTTT.

CDR3 DNA sequence: TGTGCCAGCAGTTTCTTGGGCGGGTACGGCGAGCAGTACTTC. Translation gives CASSFLGGYGEQYF. The chain recombines TRBV28 with TRBJ2-7, with a tentative D call TRBD2 (5 bases). Germline V gene lookup returns CDR1 MDHEN and CDR2 SYDVKM. Trimming pared 3 bases from V and 6 bases from J, leaving 15 bases between. The CDR3 spans 14 residues.

This clonotype was counted at least ten times. V gene TRBV27 combines with J gene TRBJ2-3, with TRBD2 as a possible D gene (5 bases). The CDR3 sequence is 15 residues long. The germline CDR1 and CDR2 sequences are MNHEY and SMNVEV (reference sequence). Trimming removed 5 bases at V and 2 bases at J, with 14 bases between. The CDR3 here is CASSGLRANTDTQYF. In DNA, the CDR3 is TGTGCCAGCAGTGGCCTGCGGGCGAACACAGATACGCAGTATTTT.

This clonotype was counted a single time. No conserved phenylalanine or tryptophan is present at the end of the CDR3, so a read error is the likely explanation. This chain connects TRBV6-9 to TRBJ2-5; D remains ambiguous. Germline V lookup: CDR1 MNHGY, CDR2 SVAAGI. The CDR3 sequence is 14 residues long. The ends were cut back, 3 bases at V and 1 base at J, with 9 bases in the middle. The CDR3 reads CASSYLGRQETQYL. The CDR3 DNA follows: TGTGCCAGCAGTTACTTGGGCCGCCAAGAGACCCAGTACTTA.

This clonotype was observed a handful of times. J is TRBJ1-2 and V is TRBV7-2; 10 bases map to TRBD1. The junction had 3 bases not matched to a gene; V was cut back by 1 base and J by 4 bases. This CDR3 region has 15 residues. The V gene's germline CDR1 is SGHTA and CDR2 FQGNSA. CDR3 loop: CASSLEGTGAYGYTF. Written as DNA, the CDR3 is TGTGCCAGCAGCTTAGAGGGGACAGGGGCCTATGGCTACACCTTC.

This clonotype was picked up many times. The chain carries TRBV20-1 and TRBJ2-3; D unclear. The CDR3 is 14 residues long. From germline, CDR1 is DFQATT and CDR2 SNEGSKA (reference sequence). Trimming pared 3 bases from V and 1 base from J, leaving 11 bases between. DNA for the CDR3: TGCAGTGCTAGTCCCTTATCTGGCACAGATACGCAGTATTTT. This gives the protein CSASPLSGTDTQYF.

The chain has TRBV5-1 and TRBJ2-3; D is unclear. The V gene lost 0 bases and the J gene lost 1 base, with 12 bases spanning the gap. CDR1 is SGHRS, CDR2 YFSETQ, per germline. This CDR3 contains 16 residues. The DNA of the CDR3 is TGCGCCAGCAGCTTGGCCCCCCTAACCGGCACAGATACGCAGTATTTT. This gives the protein CASSLAPLTGTDTQYF.

This clonotype showed up many times. The gene calls are TRBV6-1 and TRBJ1-1; 8 nucleotides agree with TRBD1. Germline-derived CDR1 and CDR2 are MNHNS and SASEGT. V lost 6 bases, J lost 7 bases, and 7 bases stayed unmatched. The CDR3 length is 13 residues. The CDR3 DNA reads as TGTGCCAGCAGCCGAGACAGGGGCCATGAAGCTTTCTTT. This sequence encodes CASSRDRGHEAFF.

This clonotype came up many times. This chain connects TRBV28 to TRBJ2-7; 9 bases are shared with TRBD2. Germline lookup yields CDR1 MDHEN and CDR2 SYDVKM. This CDR3 is built from 14 residues. Trimming cost V 6 bases and J 4 bases; bases outside gene matches: 7. The CDR3 bases are TGTGCCAGCAGCGACCGACTAGCGGCTTACGAGCAGTACTTC. This gives the protein CASSDRLAAYEQYF. Full variable domain (missing parts from reference TRBV28 and TRBJ2-7): DVKVTQSSRYLVKRTGEKVFLECVQDMDHENMFWYRQDPGLGLRLIYFSYDVKMKEKGDIPEGYSVSREKKERFSLILESASTNQTSMYLCASSDRLAAYEQYFGPGTRLTVT.

The CDR3 protein is CASSPSRDMPETQYF. The CDR3 DNA follows: TGCGCCAGCAGCCCGTCCCGGGACATGCCAGAGACCCAGTACTTC. The chain carries TRBV4-1 and TRBJ2-5; maybe TRBD1 (6 bases). The CDR3 is 15 residues long. Trimming shortened V by 4 bases and J by 4 bases, and 16 bases separated the two germline ends. The germline CDR1 and CDR2 sequences are MGHRA and YSYEKL.

There are many counts of this clonotype. The chain recombines TRBV2 with TRBJ2-1, with 9 nucleotides matching TRBD2. CDR3 length equals 16 residues. V trimming: 7 bases; J trimming: 9 bases; junction bases outside the gene matches: 16. Germline V gene sequence: CDR1 SNHLY, CDR2 FYNNEI. The CDR3 spells CASKMGLAGNLGEQFF. The CDR3 coding sequence is TGTGCCAGCAAGATGGGGCTAGCGGGAAATCTTGGTGAGCAGTTCTTC.

The chain couples TRBV7-6 to TRBJ2-5; D unresolved. Trimming cost V 2 bases and J 3 bases, with 10 bases left between them. Looked up from germline, CDR1 is SGHVS and CDR2 is FNYEAQ. CDR3 length equals 14 residues. The CDR3 DNA sequence: TGTGCCAGCAGCTTACTCCCTAACGAAGAGACCCAGTACTTC. Protein: CASSLLPNEETQYF.

The J gene is TRBJ1-2, the V gene TRBV19; maybe TRBD1 (5 bases). V was shortened by 8 bases and J by 6 bases, with 19 bases between the two germline ends. The CDR3 contains 14 residues. Germline assignment: CDR1 LNHDA and CDR2 SQIVND (reference sequence). The CDR3 sequence: CASRYSQGGDGYTF. The CDR3 coding sequence is TGTGCCAGTCGATATTCCCAGGGAGGGGATGGCTACACCTTC.

This clonotype was picked up many times. The chain is built from TRBV20-1 and TRBJ2-7, with TRBD2 identical over 8 bases. V was pared by 5 bases and J by 2 bases, with 8 bases of the junction left unmatched. This CDR3 is built from 14 residues. CDR1 is DFQATT, CDR2 SNEGSKA, per germline (reference sequence). CDR3: CSARLWREAYEQYF. The CDR3 DNA sequence: TGCAGTGCTCGGCTGTGGCGGGAGGCCTACGAGCAGTACTTC.

In this sample, this clonotype turned up many times. The V call is TRBV10-2, the J call TRBJ1-2; 7 bases agree with TRBD1. Trimming at V came to 3 bases and at J to 8 bases, leaving 3 bases not matched to a gene. CDR3 length: 12 residues. Germline lookup yields CDR1 WSHSY and CDR2 SAAADI. CDR3 bases: TGCGCCAGCAGTGAACAGGGGCAAGGCTACACCTTC. Protein sequence: CASSEQGQGYTF.

The V and J genes are TRBV4-2 and TRBJ1-1; possible D gene TRBD1, 5 bases. Trimming took off 1 base at V and 1 base at J, with 13 bases between the two ends. The CDR3 loop spans 16 amino acids. Looked up from germline, CDR1 is LGHNA and CDR2 is YNFKEQ. CDR3 sequence: CASSQGTGGGNTEAFF. The CDR3 DNA is TGTGCCAGCAGCCAAGGGACTGGGGGAGGGAACACTGAAGCTTTCTTT.

This clonotype was recorded many times. V gene TRBV11-2 combines with J gene TRBJ2-2; tentatively, D is TRBD1 (6 bases). CDR3 length: 13 amino acids. Trimming cost V 6 bases and J 5 bases, with 10 bases left between them. CDR1 is SGHAT, CDR2 FQNNGV, per germline. As DNA, the CDR3 is TGTGCCAGCAGACGGGACACTACCGGGGAGCTGTTTTTT. Translating it yields CASRRDTTGELFF.

About this clonotype itself: A much larger clonotype is one base distant, so this may be a read error. This chain joins TRBV27 and TRBJ2-1; 7 nucleotides match TRBD1. Looked up from germline, CDR1 is MNHEY and CDR2 is SMNVEV (reference sequence). CDR3 size: 14 residues. V was clipped by 6 bases and J by 0 bases; unmatched bases: 2. The CDR3 sequence: CASRGTASYNEQFF. The DNA of the CDR3 is TGTGCCAGCAGGGGGACAGCCTCCTACAATGAGCAGTTCTTC.

The chain is built from TRBV25-1 and TRBJ1-4; TRBD1 agrees at 7 bases. There are 20 residues in the CDR3. Germline assignment: CDR1 MGHDK and CDR2 SYGVNS. Trimming at V came to 4 bases and at J to 2 bases, leaving 19 bases not matched to a gene. The CDR3 loop reads CASSARRQGLSQRTNEKLFF. For the CDR3, the DNA is TGTGCCAGCAGTGCAAGACGACAGGGATTAAGTCAGAGGACTAATGAAAAACTGTTTTTT.